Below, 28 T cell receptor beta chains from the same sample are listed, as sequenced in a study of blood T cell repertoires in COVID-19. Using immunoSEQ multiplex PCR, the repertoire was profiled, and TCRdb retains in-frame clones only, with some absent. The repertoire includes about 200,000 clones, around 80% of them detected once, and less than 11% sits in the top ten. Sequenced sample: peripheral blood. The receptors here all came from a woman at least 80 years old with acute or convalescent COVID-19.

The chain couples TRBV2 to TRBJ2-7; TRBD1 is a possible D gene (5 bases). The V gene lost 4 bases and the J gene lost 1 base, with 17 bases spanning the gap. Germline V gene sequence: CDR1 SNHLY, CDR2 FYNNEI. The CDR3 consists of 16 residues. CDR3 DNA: TGTGCCAGCAGTGCATCTGGCCAGGGTGGATCCTACGAGCAGTACTTC. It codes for CASSASGQGGSYEQYF.

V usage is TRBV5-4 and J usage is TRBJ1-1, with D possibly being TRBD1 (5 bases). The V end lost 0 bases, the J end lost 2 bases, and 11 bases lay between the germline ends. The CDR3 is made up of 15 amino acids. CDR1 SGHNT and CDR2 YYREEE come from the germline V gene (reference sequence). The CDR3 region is CASSLAGGGNTEAFF. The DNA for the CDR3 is TGTGCCAGCAGCTTGGCCGGGGGAGGTAACACTGAAGCTTTCTTT.

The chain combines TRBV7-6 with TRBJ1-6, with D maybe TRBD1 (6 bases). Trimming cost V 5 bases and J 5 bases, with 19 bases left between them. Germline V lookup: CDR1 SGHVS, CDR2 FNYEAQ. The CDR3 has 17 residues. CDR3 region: CASSRLGGGADNSPLHF. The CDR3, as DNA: TGTGCCAGCAGCCGATTGGGGGGGGGCGCGGATAATTCACCCCTCCACTTT.

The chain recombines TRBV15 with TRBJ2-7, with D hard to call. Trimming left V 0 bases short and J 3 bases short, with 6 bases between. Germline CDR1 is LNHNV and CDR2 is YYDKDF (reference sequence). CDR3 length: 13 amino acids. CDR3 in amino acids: CATSRDGGYEQYF. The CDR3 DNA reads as TGTGCCACCAGCAGAGATGGCGGCTACGAGCAGTACTTC.

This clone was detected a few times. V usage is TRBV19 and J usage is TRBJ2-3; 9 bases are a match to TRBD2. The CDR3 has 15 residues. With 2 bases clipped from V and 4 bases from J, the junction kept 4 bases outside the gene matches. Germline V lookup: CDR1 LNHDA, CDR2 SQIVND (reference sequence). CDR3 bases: TGTGCCAGTAGTATATCTAGCGGGGCCGCAGATACGCAGTATTTT. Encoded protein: CASSISSGAADTQYF.

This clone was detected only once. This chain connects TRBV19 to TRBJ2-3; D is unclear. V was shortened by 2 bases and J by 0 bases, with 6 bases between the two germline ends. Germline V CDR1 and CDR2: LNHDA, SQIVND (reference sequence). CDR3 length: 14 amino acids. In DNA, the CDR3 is TGTGCCAGTAGTATAATGCGGAGCACAGATACGCAGTATTTT. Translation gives CASSIMRSTDTQYF.

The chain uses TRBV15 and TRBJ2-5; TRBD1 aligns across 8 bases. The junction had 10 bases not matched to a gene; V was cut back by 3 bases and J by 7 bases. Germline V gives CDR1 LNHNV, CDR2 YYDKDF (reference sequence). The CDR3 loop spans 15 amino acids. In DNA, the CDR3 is TGTGCCACCAGCAGCGACAGGGGTCCCTGGGCGACCCAGTACTTC. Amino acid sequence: CATSSDRGPWATQYF.

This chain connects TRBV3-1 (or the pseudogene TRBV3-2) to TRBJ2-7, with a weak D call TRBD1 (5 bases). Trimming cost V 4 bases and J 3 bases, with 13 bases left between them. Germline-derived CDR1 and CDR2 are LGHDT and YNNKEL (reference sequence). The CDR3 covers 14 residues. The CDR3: CASSLLTQGYEQYF. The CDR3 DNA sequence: TGTGCCAGCAGCCTTCTGACCCAGGGCTACGAGCAGTACTTC.

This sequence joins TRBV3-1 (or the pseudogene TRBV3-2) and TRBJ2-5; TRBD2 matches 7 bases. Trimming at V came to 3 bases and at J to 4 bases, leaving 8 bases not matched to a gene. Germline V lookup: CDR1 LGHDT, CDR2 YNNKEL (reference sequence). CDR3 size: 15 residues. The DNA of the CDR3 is TGTGCCAGCAGCCATACCGGCGGGAGTGGAGAGACCCAGTACTTC. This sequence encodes CASSHTGGSGETQYF.

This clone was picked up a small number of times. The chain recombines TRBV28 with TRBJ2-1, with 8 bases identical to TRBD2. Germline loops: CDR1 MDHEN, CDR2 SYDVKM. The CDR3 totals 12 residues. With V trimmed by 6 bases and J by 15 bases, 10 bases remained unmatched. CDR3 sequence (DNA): TGTGCCAGCAGATCCACCGGGACTAGATTGTTCTTC. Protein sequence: CASRSTGTRLFF.

This chain's CDR3 is CATSDHGGPAEQFF. The CDR3 DNA is TGTGCCACCAGTGACCACGGGGGACCTGCTGAGCAGTTCTTC. This rearrangement joins TRBV24-1 to TRBJ2-1; TRBD2 might be the D (6 bases). This CDR3 contains 14 residues. CDR1 is KGHDR, CDR2 SFDVKD, per germline. Trimming left V 4 bases short and J 9 bases short, with 15 bases between.

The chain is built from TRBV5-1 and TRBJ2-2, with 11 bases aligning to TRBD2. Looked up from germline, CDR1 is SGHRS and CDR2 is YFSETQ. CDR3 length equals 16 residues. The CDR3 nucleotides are TGCGCGGTCGGGACTAGCGGCCCTAGGAACACCGGGGAGCTGTTTTTT. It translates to CAVGTSGPRNTGELFF.

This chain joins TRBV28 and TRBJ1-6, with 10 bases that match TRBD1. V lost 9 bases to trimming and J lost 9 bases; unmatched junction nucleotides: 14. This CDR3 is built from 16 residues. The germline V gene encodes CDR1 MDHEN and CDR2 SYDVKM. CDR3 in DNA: TGTGCCAGTATGGAACTCGGACAGGGGGAAGGTTCACCCCTCCACTTT. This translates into CASMELGQGEGSPLHF. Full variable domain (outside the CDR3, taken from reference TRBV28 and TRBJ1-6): DVKVTQSSRYLVKRTGEKVFLECVQDMDHENMFWYRQDPGLGLRLIYFSYDVKMKEKGDIPEGYSVSREKKERFSLILESASTNQTSMYLCASMELGQGEGSPLHFGNGTRLTVT.

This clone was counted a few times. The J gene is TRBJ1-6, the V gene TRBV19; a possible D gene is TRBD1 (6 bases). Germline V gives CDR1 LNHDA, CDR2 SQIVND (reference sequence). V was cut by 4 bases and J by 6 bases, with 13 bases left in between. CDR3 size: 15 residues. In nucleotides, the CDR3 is TGTGCCAGTAGTACTCAGACAGGCATTAATTCACCCCTCCACTTT. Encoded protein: CASSTQTGINSPLHF.

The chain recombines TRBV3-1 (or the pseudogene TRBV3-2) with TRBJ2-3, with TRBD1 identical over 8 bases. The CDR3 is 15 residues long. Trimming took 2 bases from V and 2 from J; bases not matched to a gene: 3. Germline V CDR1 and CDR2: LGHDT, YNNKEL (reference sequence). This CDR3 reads CASSQQGAPTDTQYF. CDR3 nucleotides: TGTGCCAGCAGCCAACAGGGGGCCCCCACAGATACGCAGTATTTT.

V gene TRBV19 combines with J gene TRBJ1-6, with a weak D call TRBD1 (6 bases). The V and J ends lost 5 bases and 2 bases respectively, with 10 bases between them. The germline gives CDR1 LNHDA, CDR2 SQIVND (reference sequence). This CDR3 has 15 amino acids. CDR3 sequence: CASSSRDTYNSPLHF. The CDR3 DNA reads TGTGCCAGTAGTTCCCGGGACACCTATAATTCACCCCTCCACTTT.

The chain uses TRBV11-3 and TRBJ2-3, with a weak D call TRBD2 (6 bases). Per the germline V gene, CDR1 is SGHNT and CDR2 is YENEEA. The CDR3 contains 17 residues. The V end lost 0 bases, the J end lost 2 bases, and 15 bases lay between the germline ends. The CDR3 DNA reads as TGTGCCAGCAGCTTAGATGGCTATGGGGGGAACACAGATACGCAGTATTTT. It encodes CASSLDGYGGNTDTQYF.

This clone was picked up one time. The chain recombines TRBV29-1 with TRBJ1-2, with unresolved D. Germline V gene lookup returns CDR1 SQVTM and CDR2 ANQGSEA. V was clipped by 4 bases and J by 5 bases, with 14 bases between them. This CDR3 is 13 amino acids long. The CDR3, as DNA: TGCAGCGTTGTGGGCGCCAGTTTGTATGGCTACACCTTC. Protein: CSVVGASLYGYTF.

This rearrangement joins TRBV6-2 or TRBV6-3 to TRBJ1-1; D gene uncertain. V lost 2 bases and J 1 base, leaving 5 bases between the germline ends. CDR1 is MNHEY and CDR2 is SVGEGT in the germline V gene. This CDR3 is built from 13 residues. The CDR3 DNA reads TGTGCCAGCAGTTACCTAGGGAACACTGAAGCTTTCTTT. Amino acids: CASSYLGNTEAFF.

The CDR3 DNA sequence: TGTGCCAGTAGTATAGCAGGGGAAGCCTACGAGCAGTACTTC. As protein: CASSIAGEAYEQYF. V usage is TRBV19 and J usage is TRBJ2-7; a weak D match, TRBD1 (6 bases). This CDR3 comprises 14 residues. Germline CDR1 is LNHDA and CDR2 is SQIVND (reference sequence). The ends were cut back, 1 base at V and 2 bases at J, with 9 bases in the middle.

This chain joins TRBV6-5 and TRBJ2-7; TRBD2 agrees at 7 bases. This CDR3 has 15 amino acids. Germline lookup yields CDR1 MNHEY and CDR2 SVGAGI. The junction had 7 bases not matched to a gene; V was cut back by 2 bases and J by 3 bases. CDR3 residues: CASSYDSGRVYEQYF. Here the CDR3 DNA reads TGTGCCAGCAGTTACGACTCAGGGAGGGTCTACGAGCAGTACTTC.

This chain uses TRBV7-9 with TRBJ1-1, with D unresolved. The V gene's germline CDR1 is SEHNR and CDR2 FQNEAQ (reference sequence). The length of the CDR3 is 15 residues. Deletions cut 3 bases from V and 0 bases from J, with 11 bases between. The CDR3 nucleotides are TGTGCCAGCAGCTTCGGTCCCGGGTTGAACACTGAAGCTTTCTTT. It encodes CASSFGPGLNTEAFF.

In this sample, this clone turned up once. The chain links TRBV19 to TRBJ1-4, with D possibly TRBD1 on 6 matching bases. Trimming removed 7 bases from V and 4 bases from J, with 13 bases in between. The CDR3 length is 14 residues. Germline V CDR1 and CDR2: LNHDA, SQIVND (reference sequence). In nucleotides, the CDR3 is TGTGCCAGTATACAGGGAGGGGATAATGAAAAACTGTTTTTT. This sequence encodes CASIQGGDNEKLFF.

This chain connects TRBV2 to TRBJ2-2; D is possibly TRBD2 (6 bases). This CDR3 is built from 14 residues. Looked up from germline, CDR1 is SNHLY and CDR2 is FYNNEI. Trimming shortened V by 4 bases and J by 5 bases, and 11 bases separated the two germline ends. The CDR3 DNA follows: TGTGCCAGCAGTGCTAGCGAGGTTACCGGGGAGCTGTTTTTT. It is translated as CASSASEVTGELFF. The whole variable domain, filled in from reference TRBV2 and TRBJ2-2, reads EPEVTQTPSHQVTQMGQEVILRCVPISNHLYFYWYRQILGQKVEFLVSFYNNEISEKSEIFDDQFSVERPDGSNFTLKIRSTKLEDSAMYFCASSASEVTGELFFGEGSRLTVL.

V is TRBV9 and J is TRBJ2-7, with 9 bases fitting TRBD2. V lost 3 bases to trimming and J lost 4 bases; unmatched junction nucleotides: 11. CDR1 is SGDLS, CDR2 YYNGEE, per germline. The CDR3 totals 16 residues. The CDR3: CASSAGGGLAGYEQYF. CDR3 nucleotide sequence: TGTGCCAGCAGCGCGGGAGGGGGGCTAGCGGGATACGAGCAGTACTTC. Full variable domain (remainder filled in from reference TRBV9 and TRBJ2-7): DSGVTQTPKHLITATGQRVTLRCSPRSGDLSVYWYQQSLDQGLQFLIQYYNGEERAKGNILERFSAQQFPDLHSELNLSSLELGDSALYFCASSAGGGLAGYEQYFGPGTRLTVT.

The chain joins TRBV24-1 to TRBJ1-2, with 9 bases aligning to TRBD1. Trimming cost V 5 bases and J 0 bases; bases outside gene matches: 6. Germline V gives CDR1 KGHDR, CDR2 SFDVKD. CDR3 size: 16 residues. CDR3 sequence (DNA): TGTGCCACCAGTGGCGAGGGACAGGGAGCTAACTATGGCTACACCTTC. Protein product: CATSGEGQGANYGYTF.

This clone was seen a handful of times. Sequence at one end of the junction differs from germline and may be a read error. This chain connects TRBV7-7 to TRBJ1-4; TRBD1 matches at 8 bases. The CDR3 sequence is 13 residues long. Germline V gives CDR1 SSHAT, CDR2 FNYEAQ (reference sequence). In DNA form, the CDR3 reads TGTGCTAGCAGCCTGGACAGGGATGAAAAACTGTTTTTT. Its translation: CASSLDRDEKLFF.

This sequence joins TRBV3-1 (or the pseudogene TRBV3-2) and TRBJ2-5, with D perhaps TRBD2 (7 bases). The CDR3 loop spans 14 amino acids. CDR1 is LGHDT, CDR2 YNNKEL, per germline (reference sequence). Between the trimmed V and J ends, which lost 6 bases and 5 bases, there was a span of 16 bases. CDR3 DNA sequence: TGTGCCAGCAGTAGGGGGGGCGTCGTGGAGACCCAGTACTTC. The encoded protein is CASSRGGVVETQYF.